The rows below give T cell receptor beta chains drawn from one sample of a study of blood T cells in healthy people across ages. A single record per CDR3 protein comes from TCRdb applying MiXCR to the 5' RACE reads. The data contain roughly 800,000 distinct CDR3 sequences, roughly 25% of them singletons. These data also featured in a second study, about T cells of mothers and their children.

The specimen sequenced was blood. These receptors originate from a boy aged 5-17 years in good health. CDR3s include the opening cysteine and the closing phenylalanine or tryptophan. A D gene is named only where the DNA matches it firmly. A row's size may be missing; if present it is once, few, many or a size class.

CDR3,DNA,size,V,J,length,D
CASSSRTDLTGELFF,TGTGCCAGCAGCTCCCGGACAGATTTGACCGGGGAGCTGTTTTTT,few,TRBV7-8,TRBJ2-2,15,NA
CSALEHTDTQYF,TGCAGTGCTTTAGAGCACACAGATACGCAGTATTTT,NA,TRBV20-1,TRBJ2-3,12,NA
CASSSGELHNSPLHF,TGTGCCAGCAGTTCAGGGGAGTTGCATAATTCACCCCTCCACTTT,few,TRBV12-3/TRBV12-4,TRBJ1-6,15,NA
CASSPSRGAAYEQYF,TGTGCCAGCAGTCCCTCGAGGGGGGCTGCCTACGAGCAGTACTTC,NA,TRBV12-3/TRBV12-4,TRBJ2-7,15,NA
CASSVDRVDGYTF,TGCGCCAGCAGCGTAGACAGGGTGGATGGCTACACCTTC,few,TRBV9,TRBJ1-2,13,TRBD1
CASSTRVNGYTF,TGTGCCAGCAGTACGAGGGTTAATGGCTACACCTTC,few,TRBV6-6,TRBJ1-2,12,NA
CASSLAAGNTYEQYF,TGCGCCAGCAGCTTGGCCGCAGGGAACACCTACGAGCAGTACTTC,few,TRBV5-1,TRBJ2-7,15,NA
CASSFTGKETQYF,TGTGCCAGCAGCTTCACCGGGAAAGAGACCCAGTACTTC,many,TRBV7-2,TRBJ2-5,13,NA
CSALTAFEREKLFF,TGCAGCGCACTAACAGCGTTCGAACGGGAAAAACTGTTTTTT,few,TRBV29-1,TRBJ1-4,14,NA
CASSPSGSGDTQYF,TGCGCCAGCAGCCCTAGCGGGAGTGGGGATACGCAGTATTTT,few,TRBV5-1,TRBJ2-3,14,TRBD2
CSVEGGAGGYTF,TGCAGCGTTGAGGGGGGGGCCGGTGGCTACACCTTC,few,TRBV29-1,TRBJ1-2,12,NA
CASSRQGPEETQYF,TGTGCCAGCAGCAGACAGGGGCCGGAAGAGACCCAGTACTTC,once,TRBV12-3/TRBV12-4,TRBJ2-5,14,TRBD1
CASSLGGPGLSYEQYF,TGTGCCAGCAGCTTAGGGGGACCGGGACTCTCCTACGAGCAGTACTTC,NA,TRBV7-2,TRBJ2-7,16,NA
CASSTRGDFYEQYF,TGTGCCAGCAGCACCCGCGGGGATTTCTACGAGCAGTACTTC,few,TRBV7-9,TRBJ2-7,14,NA
CASSLNAGVYNEQFF,TGTGCCAGCAGCTTAAATGCGGGAGTCTACAATGAGCAGTTCTTC,once,TRBV7-6,TRBJ2-1,15,TRBD2
CSVEDPYRGLNTGELFF,TGCAGCGTTGAAGACCCGTACAGGGGGCTCAACACCGGGGAGCTGTTTTTT,NA,TRBV29-1,TRBJ2-2,17,TRBD1
CASSLTSGTGTYEQYF,TGCGCCAGCAGCTTGACCTCCGGGACCGGTACCTACGAGCAGTACTTC,once,TRBV5-1,TRBJ2-7,16,NA
CSVSLGARTGELFF,TGCAGCGTTTCTCTTGGGGCTCGCACCGGGGAGCTGTTTTTT,NA,TRBV29-1,TRBJ2-2,14,NA
CASSQEAATNEKLFF,TGTGCCAGCAGCCAAGAAGCAGCAACTAATGAAAAACTGTTTTTT,NA,TRBV16,TRBJ1-4,15,NA
CASSQTSGLYNEQFF,TGTGCCAGCAGCCAGACTAGCGGGTTGTACAATGAGCAGTTCTTC,NA,TRBV28,TRBJ2-1,15,TRBD2
CASSYGYRGQPQHF,TGTGCCAGCAGTTACGGGTATCGCGGTCAGCCCCAGCATTTT,NA,TRBV6-2/TRBV6-3,TRBJ1-5,14,NA
CASSIAGGHTYNEQFF,TGTGCCAGTAGTATAGCCGGGGGCCATACCTACAATGAGCAGTTCTTC,NA,TRBV19,TRBJ2-1,16,NA
CASSYVSETYEQYF,TGTGCCAGCAGTTACGTTTCCGAAACCTACGAGCAGTACTTC,few,TRBV6-2/TRBV6-3,TRBJ2-7,14,NA
CASSQQGRGEETQYF,TGTGCCAGCAGCCAGCAGGGGAGGGGTGAAGAGACCCAGTACTTC,NA,TRBV4-2,TRBJ2-5,15,NA
CASSGGQLLAKNIQYF,TGTGCCAGCAGCGGGGGACAGCTACTAGCCAAAAACATTCAGTACTTC,few,TRBV9,TRBJ2-4,16,TRBD1
CASSSGNSDTQYF,TGTGCCAGCTCATCAGGGAATTCAGATACGCAGTATTTT,NA,TRBV18,TRBJ2-3,13,NA
CASSPLGGRAFF,TGTGCCAGCAGTCCGCTGGGGGGACGAGCTTTCTTT,NA,TRBV6-5,TRBJ1-1,12,NA
CASSPYNNEQFF,TGTGCCAGCAGCCCTTATAACAATGAGCAGTTCTTC,few,TRBV3-1,TRBJ2-1,12,NA
CASSSQVGAPGTDTQYF,TGTGCCAGCAGCTCGCAAGTGGGGGCCCCTGGCACAGATACGCAGTATTTT,few,TRBV7-2,TRBJ2-3,17,NA
CASSQVQGRETQYF,TGCGCCAGCAGCCAGGTCCAGGGGAGGGAGACCCAGTACTTC,many,TRBV4-1,TRBJ2-5,14,NA
CASSQSTPSNQPQHF,TGCGCCAGCAGTCAATCTACCCCGAGCAATCAGCCCCAGCATTTT,few,TRBV23-1,TRBJ1-5,15,NA
CSVEDHNYGYTF,TGCAGCGTTGAAGATCACAACTATGGCTACACCTTC,NA,TRBV29-1,TRBJ1-2,12,NA
CASRWTGGSEQYF,TGTGCCAGCAGATGGACGGGAGGAAGCGAGCAGTACTTC,NA,TRBV27,TRBJ2-7,13,TRBD2
CSARGPGWETQYF,TGCAGTGCTAGAGGGCCAGGGTGGGAGACCCAGTACTTC,NA,TRBV20-1,TRBJ2-5,13,NA
CSAGQADNEQFF,TGCAGTGCTGGACAGGCCGACAATGAGCAGTTCTTC,few,TRBV20-1,TRBJ2-1,12,TRBD1
CASTSAARVTDTQYF,TGTGCCAGCACCTCCGCAGCTAGGGTCACAGATACGCAGTATTTT,NA,TRBV7-2,TRBJ2-3,15,NA
CSAPRSGPSDYGYTF,TGCAGTGCCCCTCGGTCAGGTCCGTCAGACTATGGCTACACCTTC,NA,TRBV20-1,TRBJ1-2,15,NA
CASSQGVRVRETQYF,TGCGCCAGCAGCCAAGGTGTTCGGGTTCGGGAGACCCAGTACTTC,few,TRBV4-3,TRBJ2-5,15,NA
CASSITPDREAFF,TGTGCCAGCAGTATCACACCGGACAGGGAAGCTTTCTTT,NA,TRBV6-6,TRBJ1-1,13,TRBD1
CASSPPGIQETQYF,TGTGCCAGCAGCCCCCCGGGGATTCAAGAGACCCAGTACTTC,NA,TRBV7-9,TRBJ2-5,14,NA
CASSLLAEPTDTQYF,TGTGCCAGCAGTTTATTAGCGGAGCCCACAGATACGCAGTATTTT,few,TRBV28,TRBJ2-3,15,NA
CASSLTASSPEQYF,TGTGCCAGCAGCTTAACGGCTAGTTCCCCCGAGCAGTACTTC,few,TRBV7-3,TRBJ2-7,14,NA
CSARDLSRLYEQYF,TGCAGTGCTAGAGATCTTTCCCGGCTCTACGAGCAGTACTTC,few,TRBV20-1,TRBJ2-7,14,NA
CASSPTGGGDEQYF,TGCGCCAGCAGCCCCACAGGGGGAGGGGACGAGCAGTACTTC,few,TRBV4-3,TRBJ2-7,14,NA
CASSESRGEQFF,TGTGCCAGCAGTGAAAGCAGGGGTGAGCAGTTCTTC,NA,TRBV2,TRBJ2-1,12,NA